A selection of T cell receptor beta chains follows, all from one sample in a study of post-analysis software for immune sequencing data. TCRdb recomputed calls from the PCR reads with MiXCR, one row per CDR3 protein. The sample carries about 820,000 distinct CDR3 sequences, about 50% recorded once. Sequencing was performed on blood. The receptors come from a girl between 5 and 17 years old with multiple sclerosis. The CDR3 runs from the conserved cysteine through the conserved F or W. Each record gives: CDR3 length, J gene, D gene, clone size, V gene, CDR3 DNA, CDR3 protein. The D gene is left open where the match is weak. Part of the rows lack a size; the others show once, few, many or a class for expanded clones.

>14|TRBJ1-1|NA|once|TRBV20-1
TGCAGTGCTAGAGAGGTACGGCAGGGGATTGAAGCTTTCTTT
CSAREVRQGIEAFF
>17|TRBJ2-5|NA|NA|TRBV21-1
TGTGCCAGCAGCAAAGCATTTGGCGGGAGGGTCCAAGAGACCCAGTACTTC
CASSKAFGGRVQETQYF
>16|TRBJ2-3|NA|NA|TRBV20-1
TGCAGTGCTAGAGAAAGAAGGGGGGCCCGCACAGATACGCAGTATTTT
CSARERRGARTDTQYF
>14|TRBJ2-5|NA|NA|TRBV7-9
TGTGCCAGCAGCTCGTGGACGGGGCGGGAGACCCAGTACTTC
CASSSWTGRETQYF
>16|TRBJ2-1|NA|NA|TRBV5-5
TGTGCCAGCACCCGAAACCGGGACACGCGGTACAATGAGCAGTTCTTC
CASTRNRDTRYNEQFF
>13|TRBJ2-1|NA|once|TRBV20-1
TGCAGTGCTAGACGACAGGGCGGGAAGGAGCAGTTCTTC
CSARRQGGKEQFF
>13|TRBJ2-4|TRBD1|NA|TRBV7-2
TGTGCCAGCAGCTTAAACAAAGGACAGGTTTGGTACTTC
CASSLNKGQVWYF
>16|TRBJ2-1|NA|NA|TRBV11-2
TGTGCCAGCAGCTCGTCAGCGGGTAGAGGGTACAATGAGCAGTTCTTC
CASSSSAGRGYNEQFF
>16|TRBJ2-7|NA|NA|TRBV5-1
TGCGCCAGCAGCTGGGCTAGTGGGGGGCGCTCAGGGGAGCAGTACTTC
CASSWASGGRSGEQYF
>17|TRBJ2-3|TRBD2|NA|TRBV7-2
TGTGCCAGCAGCTTAGCCGGCTCGGGGGGGAAAACCGATACGCAGTATTTT
CASSLAGSGGKTDTQYF
>15|TRBJ2-7|TRBD2|NA|TRBV27
TGTGCCAGCATGCCTGGACTAGCGGGAGCCTACGAGCAGTACTTC
CASMPGLAGAYEQYF
>17|TRBJ2-1|TRBD2|NA|TRBV20-1
TGCAGTGCTAGAGATAGGAGCGGGAGTTATTCGGGAAATGAGCAGTTCTTC
CSARDRSGSYSGNEQFF
>16|TRBJ1-4|TRBD1|NA|TRBV20-1
TGCAGCGCTTTAGGTCTCCCAGGGGGCATTGGTGAAAAACTGTTTTTT
CSALGLPGGIGEKLFF
>16|TRBJ2-3|TRBD2|NA|TRBV20-1
TGCAGTGCTAGTCTATTTAGCGGGAGGGAAGGAGATACGCAGTATTTT
CSASLFSGREGDTQYF
>17|TRBJ2-4|NA|NA|TRBV6-2/TRBV6-3
TGTGCCAGCAGTTACAACCCGTCCTTCAAGGTCGAAAACATTCAGTACTTC
CASSYNPSFKVENIQYF
>14|TRBJ2-7|NA|NA|TRBV5-6
TGTGCCAGCAGCTTGTACAGGGTCATGTACGAGCAGTACTTC
CASSLYRVMYEQYF
>13|TRBJ2-1|NA|NA|TRBV29-1
TGCAGCGCAGGGACCGGTATCTACAATGAGCAGTTCTTC
CSAGTGIYNEQFF
>13|TRBJ2-1|NA|NA|TRBV20-1
TGCAGTGCTAGCCGGCAAGCCCTAGGTGAGCAGTTCTTC
CSASRQALGEQFF
>15|TRBJ2-1|NA|NA|TRBV5-1
TGCGCCAGCAGCTTGGGGGCTCCAGGGCCACATGAGCAGTTCTTC
CASSLGAPGPHEQFF
>15|TRBJ2-1|TRBD2|once|TRBV29-1
TGCAGCGTCGTCCCCGGGACTAGCGGGTTCGATGAGCAGTTCTTC
CSVVPGTSGFDEQFF
>13|TRBJ2-7|TRBD2|few|TRBV20-1
TGCAGTGCTACAGGACTAGCGGACTACGAGCAGTACTTC
CSATGLADYEQYF
>15|TRBJ2-7|NA|NA|TRBV20-1
TGCAGTGCTTCCCCCCCTTCGGGAGTAAGCGACGAGCAGTACTTC
CSASPPSGVSDEQYF
>14|TRBJ2-1|NA|NA|TRBV12-3/TRBV12-4
TGTGCCAGCAGTAGGGGGGAGGTATACAATGAGCAGTTCTTC
CASSRGEVYNEQFF
>15|TRBJ2-1|NA|NA|TRBV5-1
TGCGCCAGCAGTCGGGATGGGGGTACCTACAATGAGCAGTTCTTC
CASSRDGGTYNEQFF
>15|TRBJ2-3|NA|few|TRBV20-1
TGCAGTGCTAGAGATGGGGGGGGCCAACCAGATACGCAGTATTTT
CSARDGGGQPDTQYF
>17|TRBJ2-7|NA|NA|TRBV11-3
TGTGCCAGCAGCTTAGGGCGGCGTTTGGCGGAATTCCACGAGCAGTACTTC
CASSLGRRLAEFHEQYF
>17|TRBJ2-1|TRBD2|few|TRBV9
TGTGCCAGCAGCGTAGCCGTAGCGGGAAGTGGCTACAATGAGCAGTTCTTC
CASSVAVAGSGYNEQFF
>14|TRBJ2-7|NA|NA|TRBV7-9
TGTGCCAGCAGCGAACAGGGAAAGGAGGAGACTCAGTACTTC
CASSEQGKEETQYF
>15|TRBJ1-1|NA|few|TRBV19
TGTGCCAGTAGTGTTCGGCAGGGGAGGGACACTGAAGCTTTCTTT
CASSVRQGRDTEAFF
>15|TRBJ1-6|TRBD1|few|TRBV12-3/TRBV12-4
TGTGCCAGCAGTTCCCGACAGGGGGTGGTTTCACCCCTCCACTTT
CASSSRQGVVSPLHF
>13|TRBJ2-7|TRBD2|NA|TRBV29-1
TGCAGCGTTAAAGCGGGGGGGCCGACCGAGCAGTACTTC
CSVKAGGPTEQYF
>21|TRBJ2-1|NA|few|TRBV5-5
TGTGCCAGCAGCTGGTTCCTATGGCAAGGTCCCGATGCAGGTGACGTTAATGAGCAGTTCTTC
CASSWFLWQGPDAGDVNEQFF
>16|TRBJ2-1|NA|NA|TRBV14
TGTGCCAGCAGCCAAGGAGGGTGGGGACCTTTCAATGAGCAGTTCTTC
CASSQGGWGPFNEQFF
>17|TRBJ2-2|NA|NA|TRBV15
TGTGCCACCAGCAGAGATCCAATCGGCGGGCCCACCGGGGAGCTGTTTTTT
CATSRDPIGGPTGELFF
>15|TRBJ1-1|NA|NA|TRBV6-6
TGTGCCAGCAGTTACGATGGGGGCGAGGGGACTGAAGCTTTCTTT
CASSYDGGEGTEAFF
>13|TRBJ2-1|NA|once|TRBV5-1
TGCGCCAGCAGCTTGCCCCAGGGAAATGAGCAGTTCTTC
CASSLPQGNEQFF
>16|TRBJ2-7|TRBD2|few|TRBV12-3/TRBV12-4
TGTGCCAGCAGGCGTCTAGCGGGAGGTCTGAGCTACGAGCAGTACTTC
CASRRLAGGLSYEQYF
>8|TRBJ2-1|NA|NA|TRBV20-1
TGCAGTGCTAGAGGGCAGTTCTTC
CSARGQFF
>18|TRBJ2-4|TRBD2|NA|TRBV20-1
TGCAGTGCTTCTATTACTAGCGGGGGGGTCCTAGCCAAAAACATTCAGTACTTC
CSASITSGGVLAKNIQYF
>16|TRBJ2-7|TRBD1|NA|TRBV27
TGTGCCAGCAGTCACTCCCCGGGACAGAAGAACTACGAGCAGTACTTC
CASSHSPGQKNYEQYF
>17|TRBJ2-3|NA|few|TRBV4-1
TGCGCCAGCAGCCAGGGATTTGGGGACCACTACACAGATACGCAGTATTTT
CASSQGFGDHYTDTQYF
>14|TRBJ1-2|TRBD1|NA|TRBV27
TGTGCCAGCAGTTTCGGGACAGGTCAACGGGGCTACACCTTC
CASSFGTGQRGYTF
>15|TRBJ2-1|NA|NA|TRBV12-3/TRBV12-4
TGTGCCAGCAGGGAGCGATACAGCTCCTACAATGAGCAGTTCTTC
CASRERYSSYNEQFF
>16|TRBJ1-1|TRBD1|NA|TRBV15
TGTGCCACCAGCAGGGCCGGGACAGGGTTGAACACTGAAGCTTTCTTT
CATSRAGTGLNTEAFF
>13|TRBJ2-7|TRBD2|NA|TRBV29-1
TGCAGCGTTGGCCCCGTACTAGCGGACGAGCAGTACTTC
CSVGPVLADEQYF
>13|TRBJ2-7|NA|NA|TRBV3-1
TGTGCCAGCAGCCAAGGAGGGAATTACGAGCAGTACTTC
CASSQGGNYEQYF
>14|TRBJ2-5|NA|NA|TRBV20-1
TGCAGTGCTCGTGGGGGACTGACGCAAGAGACCCAGTACTTC
CSARGGLTQETQYF
>14|TRBJ2-7|NA|NA|TRBV9
TGTGCCAGCAGCGTAGGGATAGTATCCTACGAGCAGTACTTC
CASSVGIVSYEQYF
>14|TRBJ2-7|TRBD2|once|TRBV20-1
TGCAGTCTAAGGGGACTAGCGGGAGTCGGTGAGCAGTACTTC
CSLRGLAGVGEQYF
>17|TRBJ2-4|NA|few|TRBV6-5
TGTGCCAGCAGTTACTCGACCCCCTTTTTGGCCAAAAACATTCAGTACTTC
CASSYSTPFLAKNIQYF
>13|TRBJ2-7|NA|few|TRBV29-1
TGCAGCGCCAAGGGACCTAGCTCCTACGAGCAGTACTTC
CSAKGPSSYEQYF
>17|TRBJ2-1|NA|NA|TRBV7-9
TGTGCCAGCAGCTTAGCGGGGCGGGCGGGGCCCCACAATGAGCAGTTCTTC
CASSLAGRAGPHNEQFF
>12|TRBJ2-5|TRBD2|NA|TRBV2
TGTGCCAACAAGAGCGGGAGGGAGACCCAGTACTTC
CANKSGRETQYF
>15|TRBJ2-3|NA|few|TRBV3-1
TGTGCCAGCAGCCAAGATCCCGCTTCCACAGATACGCAGTATTTT
CASSQDPASTDTQYF
>17|TRBJ1-4|TRBD1|NA|TRBV4-2
TGTGCCAGCAGCCAGGCAACAGGGGGTGCGACTAATGAAAAACTGTTTTTT
CASSQATGGATNEKLFF